This T cell receptor (beta chain) is drawn from a study of cytomegalovirus exposure and HLA in healthy donors. At the level of the study: Unique TCR beta sequences numbering approximately 120 million came from about 180 million T cells in an earlier analysis. Study-level findings and limits: TCR beta sequences reportedly predicted most subjects' HLA-A and HLA-B alleles accurately. Near-uniform donor sequencing depth was presumed by presence/absence analyses.

A multiplex PCR was run with 60 Vbeta primers and 13 Jbeta primers. Authors' processing steps: Roughly 80 million unique TCR beta chains, some 11 million shared, were counted in a later analysis. Repertoires were generated with immunoSEQ multiplex PCR, while TCRdb's copy carries only in-frame clones and drops some. For V, J and clone size, that table is used; D and trimming come from the DNA. The sample holds approximately 79,000 clones; under 80% are singletons and the top ten take approximately 1.5%. Comment on this clone: Its antigen is unidentified.

V gave up 3 bases and J gave up 8 bases, with 14 bases separating them. CDR1 and CDR2 from the germline V gene are KGHSH and LQKENI. This CDR3 region has 14 residues. The rearrangement joins TRBV18 to TRBJ2-4; D gene uncertain. The sequence derives from a man in his forties in good health and CMV-seronegative. Sequenced: PBMCs. The CDR3 nucleotides are TGTGCCAGCTCACCCCGGGTTCGAGAGGACATTCAGTACTTC. Translation: CASSPRVREDIQYF. Variable domain in full (rest from reference TRBV18 and TRBJ2-4): NAGVMQNPRHLVRRRGQEARLRCSPMKGHSHVYWYRQLPEEGLKFMVYLQKENIIDESGMPKERFSAEFPKEGPSILRIQQVVRGDSAAYFCASSPRVREDIQYFGAGTRLSVL.